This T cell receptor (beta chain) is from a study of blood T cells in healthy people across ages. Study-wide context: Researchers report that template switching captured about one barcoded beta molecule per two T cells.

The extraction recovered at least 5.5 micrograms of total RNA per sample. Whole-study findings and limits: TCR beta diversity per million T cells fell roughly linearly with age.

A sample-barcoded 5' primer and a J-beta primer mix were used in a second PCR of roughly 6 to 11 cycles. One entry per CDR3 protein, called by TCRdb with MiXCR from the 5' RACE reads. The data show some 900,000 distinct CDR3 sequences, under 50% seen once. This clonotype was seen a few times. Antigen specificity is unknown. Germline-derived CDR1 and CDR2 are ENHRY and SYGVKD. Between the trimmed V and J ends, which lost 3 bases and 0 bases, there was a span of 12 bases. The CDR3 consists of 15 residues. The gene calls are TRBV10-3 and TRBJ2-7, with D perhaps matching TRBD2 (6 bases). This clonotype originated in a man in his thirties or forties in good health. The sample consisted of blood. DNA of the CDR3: TGTGCCATCAGTGATCGGACTATCATCTCCTACGAGCAGTACTTC. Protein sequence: CAISDRTIISYEQYF.